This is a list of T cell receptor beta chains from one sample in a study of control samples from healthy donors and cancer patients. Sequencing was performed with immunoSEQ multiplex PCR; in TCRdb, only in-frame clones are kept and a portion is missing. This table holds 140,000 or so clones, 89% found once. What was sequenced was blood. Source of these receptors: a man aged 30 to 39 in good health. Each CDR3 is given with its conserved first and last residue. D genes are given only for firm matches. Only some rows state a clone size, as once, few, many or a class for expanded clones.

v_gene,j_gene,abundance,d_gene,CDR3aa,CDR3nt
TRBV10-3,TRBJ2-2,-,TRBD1,CAARGSDTGELFF,TGTGCCGCCAGGGGGTCGGACACCGGGGAGCTGTTTTTT
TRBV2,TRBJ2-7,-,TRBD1,CASRGRTGEPYEQYF,TGTGCCAGCAGGGGGCGGACAGGGGAACCCTACGAGCAGTACTTC
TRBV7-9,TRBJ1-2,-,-,CASSFSGGTDYGYTF,TGTGCCAGCAGCTTTTCGGGGGGTACCGACTATGGCTACACCTTC
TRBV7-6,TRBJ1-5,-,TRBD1,CASSRSIQGDSNQPQHF,TGTGCCAGCAGCCGTTCAATACAGGGGGATAGCAATCAGCCCCAGCATTTT
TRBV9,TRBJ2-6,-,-,CASSEGVSGANVLTF,TGTGCCAGCAGCGAGGGGGTGTCTGGGGCCAACGTCCTGACTTTC
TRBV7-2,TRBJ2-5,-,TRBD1,CASSWDSQETQYF,TGTGCCAGCAGCTGGGACAGTCAAGAGACCCAGTACTTC
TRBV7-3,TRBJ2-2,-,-,CASSYLGVGNTGELFF,TGTGCCAGCAGCTACCTGGGGGTAGGGAACACCGGGGAGCTGTTTTTT
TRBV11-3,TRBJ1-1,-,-,CASSSHRWTEAFF,TGTGCCAGCAGCTCCCATCGGTGGACTGAAGCTTTCTTT
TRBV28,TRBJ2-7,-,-,CASHTRGRGTPYEQYF,TGTGCCAGTCATACCCGAGGTAGGGGGACCCCCTACGAGCAGTACTTC
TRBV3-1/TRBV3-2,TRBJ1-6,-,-,CASSLPLRGANSPLHF,TGTGCCAGCAGCCTTCCCTTGAGAGGGGCTAATTCACCCCTCCACTTT
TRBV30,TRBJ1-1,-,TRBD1,CAFSGQGQAFF,TGTGCCTTCAGCGGACAGGGCCAAGCTTTCTTT
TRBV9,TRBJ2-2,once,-,CASSVDLTGELFF,TGTGCCAGCAGCGTAGACTTGACCGGGGAGCTGTTTTTT
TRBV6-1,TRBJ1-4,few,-,CASSEGLLGKLFF,TGTGCCAGCAGTGAGGGCCTACTAGGAAAACTGTTTTTT
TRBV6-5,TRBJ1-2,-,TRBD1,CASTGQGYGYTF,TGTGCCAGCACCGGACAGGGTTACGGCTACACCTTC
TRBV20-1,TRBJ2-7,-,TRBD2,CSASFSGGLEQYF,TGCAGTGCTAGTTTTTCGGGAGGGCTCGAGCAGTACTTC
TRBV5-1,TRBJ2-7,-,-,CASSLPDLYEQYF,TGCGCCAGCAGCTTACCCGACCTCTACGAGCAGTACTTC